The next 21 T cell receptor beta chains were all read from a single sample in a study of T cell responses to AZD1222 COVID-19 vaccine. Libraries were prepared by immunoSEQ multiplex PCR; TCRdb keeps only in-frame clonotypes and omits some of them. The table has about 84,000 clones, 70% to 90% seen once. The specimen was peripheral blood, collected 28 days after the second AZD1222 dose. The receptors were sampled from an adult who received the AZD1222 COVID-19 vaccine.

V and J are TRBV7-2 and TRBJ2-1, with D perhaps TRBD1 (5 bases). Trimming removed 6 bases at V and 5 bases at J, with 11 bases between. This CDR3 is 13 amino acids long. The germline V gene has CDR1 SGHTA and CDR2 FQGNSA. CDR3 in DNA: TGTGCCAGCAGTAGGGGTGTTAACAATGAGCAGTTCTTC. It yields the protein CASSRGVNNEQFF.

This clone came up once. This chain uses TRBV7-3 with TRBJ2-1; 8 bases line up with TRBD2. This CDR3 is 14 amino acids long. The V gene end was trimmed by 2 bases and the J gene end by 4 bases; junction bases not matched to a gene: 1. Germline V gives CDR1 SGHTA, CDR2 FQGTGA. The CDR3 loop reads CASSLAGGYNEQFF. CDR3 in DNA: TGTGCCAGCAGCTTAGCGGGAGGTTACAATGAGCAGTTCTTC.

J is TRBJ1-1 and V is TRBV6-4; possibly TRBD1 for D (5 bases). Germline CDR1 is MRHNA and CDR2 is SNTAGT. V lost 7 bases and J 0 bases, leaving 24 bases between the germline ends. The CDR3 contains 18 residues. The CDR3, as DNA: TGTGCCAGCACCGAATTAATTGGGGGTATAACGGTGAACACTGAAGCTTTCTTT. Protein sequence: CASTELIGGITVNTEAFF.

This clone showed up many times. Mismatch with germline at one junction end may stem from a read error. The CDR3 bases are TGTGCCAGCAGCTTTTTGGGCTTGGATCGCCCCCCGGCGATCTTC. It yields the protein CASSFLGLDRPPAIF. V and J are TRBV7-9 and TRBJ2-1; D is ambiguous. The CDR3 loop spans 15 amino acids. CDR1 is SEHNR and CDR2 is FQNEAQ in the germline V gene (reference sequence).

The chain employs TRBV2 and TRBJ2-3; 7 bases are shared with TRBD2. The junction had 8 bases not matched to a gene; V was cut back by 7 bases and J by 1 base. The V gene's germline CDR1 is SNHLY and CDR2 FYNNEI. The CDR3 is made up of 15 amino acids. CDR3 loop: CASTLAALGTDTQYF. As DNA, the CDR3 is TGTGCCAGCACCCTAGCGGCTCTGGGCACAGATACGCAGTATTTT.

Only one count was recorded for this clone. The chain is built from TRBV10-3 and TRBJ1-1; TRBD1 matches at 10 bases. Germline values: CDR1 ENHRY, CDR2 SYGVKD. The J segment lost 2 bases and the V segment lost 6 bases, leaving 6 bases of the junction unmatched. The CDR3 is 15 amino acids. CDR3 coding DNA: TGTGCCATCAGCAGGGACAGGGGAGGTAACACTGAAGCTTTCTTT. Its protein product is CAISRDRGGNTEAFF.

The chain employs TRBV10-3 and TRBJ1-4; no clear D. Germline V gene data show CDR1 as ENHRY and CDR2 as SYGVKD. The CDR3 length is 16 residues. V lost 0 bases and J lost 7, with 15 bases in between. The CDR3 bases are TGTGCCATCAGTGAGTCTTCGGCTGGGAATGGTGAAAAACTGTTTTTT. Translation: CAISESSAGNGEKLFF.

The chain is built from TRBV28 and TRBJ2-5; 8 bases agree with TRBD2. This CDR3 region has 16 residues. The germline CDR1 and CDR2 sequences are MDHEN and SYDVKM. V shed 5 bases and J 5 bases; nucleotides not matched to a gene: 13. CDR3 amino acids: CASSPSPSGSSETQYF. Here the CDR3 DNA reads TGTGCCAGCAGTCCCTCCCCCAGCGGGAGTAGTGAGACCCAGTACTTC.

The count of this clone is one. This chain joins TRBV19 and TRBJ2-1; D is possibly TRBD1 (6 bases). CDR3 length equals 14 residues. Germline V CDR1 and CDR2: LNHDA, SQIVND (reference sequence). The ends were cut back, 4 bases at V and 9 bases at J, with 16 bases in the middle. This CDR3 reads CASSRWELGGEQFF. The CDR3 DNA reads TGTGCCAGTAGTAGGTGGGAGTTAGGGGGTGAGCAGTTCTTC. Full variable domain (remainder filled in from reference TRBV19 and TRBJ2-1): DGGITQSPKYLFRKEGQNVTLSCEQNLNHDAMYWYRQDPGQGLRLIYYSQIVNDFQKGDIAEGYSVSREKKESFPLTVTSAQKNPTAFYLCASSRWELGGEQFFGPGTRLTVL.

The chain joins TRBV18 to TRBJ2-2, with 7 nucleotides matching TRBD2. The CDR3 contains 14 residues. Germline V lookup: CDR1 KGHSH, CDR2 LQKENI. V shed 3 bases and J 5 bases; nucleotides not matched to a gene: 3. CDR3 protein: CASSPGLRTGELFF. Written as DNA, the CDR3 is TGTGCCAGCTCACCGGGACTAAGGACCGGGGAGCTGTTTTTT.

The V and J genes are TRBV28 and TRBJ1-4, with 8 bases lining up with TRBD1. Germline CDR1 MDHEN, CDR2 SYDVKM. The CDR3 has 14 residues. The V gene end was trimmed by 5 bases and the J gene end by 11 bases; junction bases not matched to a gene: 10. CDR3 protein: CASSSRGRRIKLFF. CDR3 in DNA: TGTGCCAGCAGTAGCAGGGGGCGAAGAATTAAACTGTTTTTT. Complete variable domain (other parts from reference TRBV28 and TRBJ1-4): DVKVTQSSRYLVKRTGEKVFLECVQDMDHENMFWYRQDPGLGLRLIYFSYDVKMKEKGDIPEGYSVSREKKERFSLILESASTNQTSMYLCASSSRGRRIKLFFGSGTQLSVL.

The V gene is TRBV5-1, the J gene TRBJ2-5; 13 positions agree with TRBD2. This CDR3 contains 16 residues. Germline V CDR1 and CDR2: SGHRS, YFSETQ. V trimming: 7 bases; J trimming: 5 bases; junction bases outside the gene matches: 11. The chain's CDR3 is CASLGTSGGASETQYF. CDR3 DNA: TGCGCCAGCTTGGGTACTAGCGGGGGGGCCTCGGAGACCCAGTACTTC.

The chain recombines TRBV11-2 with TRBJ2-3, with D perhaps matching TRBD1 or TRBD2 (5 bases each). Germline V gives CDR1 SGHAT, CDR2 FQNNGV. There are 15 residues in the CDR3. V was pared by 3 bases and J by 8 bases, with 18 bases between. The CDR3 reads CASSFPGPTASTQYF. CDR3 nucleotides: TGTGCCAGCAGCTTCCCGGGACCCACAGCAAGTACGCAGTATTTT.

The chain joins TRBV3-1 (or the pseudogene TRBV3-2) to TRBJ2-5, with TRBD2 identical over 8 bases. The trim removed 1 base at V and 1 base at J, leaving 8 bases unmatched. CDR3 size: 17 residues. The V gene's germline CDR1 is LGHDT and CDR2 YNNKEL (reference sequence). Here the CDR3 reads CASSQGGSGGSQETQYF. CDR3 sequence (DNA): TGTGCCAGCAGCCAAGGGGGTTCGGGAGGGAGCCAAGAGACCCAGTACTTC.

The chain is built from TRBV29-1 and TRBJ1-1; D ambiguous. The CDR3 loop spans 14 amino acids. Germline V gene data show CDR1 as SQVTM and CDR2 as ANQGSEA. Trimming shortened V by 8 bases and J by 1 base, and 17 bases separated the two germline ends. CDR3 region: CSYEGGRTNTEAFF. The CDR3 nucleotides read TGCAGCTACGAGGGAGGACGTACGAACACTGAAGCTTTCTTT.

This clone was observed once. This chain links TRBV30 with TRBJ2-3; D may be TRBD2 (5 bases). Trimming removed 4 bases at V and 5 bases at J, with 19 bases between. Looked up from germline, CDR1 is GTSNPN and CDR2 is SVGIG (reference sequence). This CDR3 has 15 residues. The CDR3 nucleotides are TGTGCCTGGAAGCCGGACCTCCGACTATTAGATACGCAGTATTTT. It specifies CAWKPDLRLLDTQYF.

This clone came up a few times. The J gene is TRBJ2-5, the V gene TRBV6-6, with a possible D match to TRBD1 (7 bases). Trimming cost V 1 base and J 3 bases, with 12 bases left between them. Germline assignment: CDR1 MNHNY and CDR2 SVGAGI (reference sequence). The CDR3 runs 15 residues. CDR3 protein: CASSYLEGQKETQYF. CDR3 sequence (DNA): TGTGCCAGCAGTTACTTGGAGGGACAGAAAGAGACCCAGTACTTC.

The CDR3 here is CASSEPDKNTGELFF. The CDR3 DNA reads TGTGCCAGCAGCGAGCCGGACAAGAACACCGGGGAGCTGTTTTTT. The gene calls are TRBV9 and TRBJ2-2; perhaps TRBD1 as D (5 bases). The CDR3 sequence is 15 residues long. Per the germline V gene, CDR1 is SGDLS and CDR2 is YYNGEE. The V end lost 3 bases, the J end lost 1 base, and 10 bases lay between the germline ends.

This CDR3 is CASSRRVLAGLSTDTQYF. In DNA form, the CDR3 reads TGTGCCAGCAGCCGTAGGGTCCTAGCGGGGCTAAGCACAGATACGCAGTATTTT. The rearrangement links TRBV7-3 to TRBJ2-3; 9 bases match TRBD2. CDR1 and CDR2 from the germline V gene are SGHTA and FQGTGA. With 5 bases clipped from V and 0 bases from J, the junction kept 12 bases outside the gene matches. This CDR3 is built from 18 residues.

The genes are TRBV12-3 or TRBV12-4 and TRBJ2-3, with a possible D match to TRBD1 (5 bases). The CDR3 is 13 amino acids. Between the trimmed V and J ends, which lost 1 base and 4 bases, there was a span of 6 bases. The CDR3 sequence: CASSLVGPDTQYF. CDR3 sequence (DNA): TGTGCCAGCAGTTTAGTGGGGCCAGATACGCAGTATTTT.

CDR3 in amino acids: CASGPAGQRTEAFF. In DNA, the CDR3 is TGTGCCAGCGGTCCGGCCGGACAGAGAACTGAAGCTTTCTTT. This chain joins TRBV11-2 and TRBJ1-1, with D tentatively TRBD1 (6 bases). The CDR3 spans 14 residues. Trimming stripped 8 bases from V and 5 bases from J, with 18 bases between. CDR1 and CDR2 (germline): SGHAT, FQNNGV.